This TCR beta chain emerged from a study of OX40 agonist ivuxolimab in advanced cancers. Some clones are missing from TCRdb's copy, which holds only in-frame ones; the method was immunoSEQ multiplex PCR. The table has roughly 100,000 clones, 90% seen once. CDR1 and CDR2 (germline): SGHTA, FQGNSA. This CDR3 contains 17 residues. The ends were cut back, 1 base at V and 0 bases at J, with 15 bases in the middle. The sequence derives from an adult with an advanced solid tumor such as melanoma, head and neck, liver or kidney cancer. The chain carries TRBV7-2 and TRBJ1-2, with TRBD1 as a possible D gene (6 bases). The sample here was CD4+ or CD8+ T cells sorted from blood, taken in a trial of the OX40 agonist ivuxolimab. CDR3 sequence reads: CASSLVVPGASNYGYTF. As DNA, the CDR3 is TGTGCCAGCAGCTTAGTAGTCCCAGGGGCCTCTAACTATGGCTACACCTTC.